The clone carrying this TCR beta chain was observed once. Its antigen is not known. A multiplex PCR was run with 60 Vbeta primers and 13 Jbeta primers. The repertoire was sequenced with immunoSEQ multiplex PCR; TCRdb's copy has only in-frame clones and lacks some. The repertoire holds more than 85,000 clones, with approximately 86% as singletons. This sample is part of a study of cytomegalovirus exposure and HLA in healthy donors. Broader study findings: Cytomegalovirus association was assigned to about 150 TCR beta chains. It was confirmed in vitro that a few of the CMV-associated chains were specific for CMV antigens.

V was shortened by 8 bases and J by 4 bases, with 17 bases between the two germline ends. Germline assignment: CDR1 SNHLY and CDR2 FYNNEI. This CDR3 is 15 amino acids long. The receptor's source is a man aged 40-50 years in good health and CMV-seronegative. This rearrangement joins TRBV2 to TRBJ2-2; perhaps TRBD2 as D (7 bases). The sequencing input was PBMCs. The CDR3 DNA sequence: TGTGCCAGCCGTCCACAGGCGGGGGCCACCGGGGAGCTGTTTTTT. This codes for CASRPQAGATGELFF.